The 21 T cell receptor beta chains presented below share a single source sample, sequenced in a study of T cell repertoires in cytomegalovirus infection. From the reads, TCRdb called clonotypes with MiXCR, one entry per CDR3 protein. The table has about 570,000 distinct CDR3 sequences, 35% to 50% seen once. Antigens of these TCRs are unknown. The starting material was cultured PBMCs, obtained from culture after CMV antigen stimulation. Receptor source: a human donor in good health (CMV status not recorded). Some clones in this sample may be carry-over from other donors' samples.

This clonotype came up a few times. The CDR3 bases are TGTGCCAGCAGCCCCGGGGCCGAGCAGTACTTC. Translated, it gives CASSPGAEQYF. The chain has TRBV7-8 and TRBJ2-7; D tentatively reads TRBD1 or TRBD2 (5 bases each). Trimming pared 5 bases from V and 6 bases from J, leaving 8 bases between. The CDR3 contains 11 residues. Germline lookup yields CDR1 SGHVS and CDR2 FQNEAQ.

The genes are TRBV4-1 and TRBJ1-3, with TRBD1 identical over 9 bases. Germline CDR1 reads MGHRA; CDR2 reads YSYEKL. V lost 3 bases and J lost 6; bases outside the gene matches: 9. The CDR3 extends over 16 amino acids. In nucleotides, the CDR3 is TGCGCCAGCAGCCAGCCCTTCCGGGACAGGGAAAACACCATATATTTT. Translating it yields CASSQPFRDRENTIYF.

This clonotype was detected a few times. This chain joins TRBV7-2 and TRBJ2-1; 7 nucleotides agree with TRBD1. Germline V gene data show CDR1 as SGHTA and CDR2 as FQGNSA. J was trimmed by 6 bases and V by 4 bases; bases with no gene match: 3. The CDR3 runs to 13 residues. CDR3 bases: TGTGCCAGCAGCTCGACAGGGTTCAATGAGCAGTTCTTC. Its protein product is CASSSTGFNEQFF.

The chain has TRBV27 and TRBJ1-3, with a weak D call TRBD1 (5 bases). The CDR3 has 14 amino acids. Trimming removed 5 bases from V and 4 bases from J, with 12 bases in between. Germline V gene lookup returns CDR1 MNHEY and CDR2 SMNVEV (reference sequence). CDR3 residues: CASSPWDGGNTIYF. CDR3 nucleotides: TGTGCCAGCAGTCCCTGGGACGGAGGAAACACCATATATTTT.

The rearrangement uses TRBV5-4 and TRBJ2-7, with unresolved D. The V gene lost 0 bases and the J gene lost 6 bases, with 13 bases spanning the gap. Germline loops: CDR1 SGHNT, CDR2 YYREEE (reference sequence). The CDR3 runs 14 residues. Here the CDR3 reads CASSLALEVGEQYF. CDR3 nucleotide sequence: TGTGCCAGCAGCTTGGCCCTAGAAGTCGGCGAGCAGTACTTC. The variable domain in full, completed from reference TRBV5-4 and TRBJ2-7, reads ETGVTQSPTHLIKTRGQQVTLRCSSQSGHNTVSWYQQALGQGPQFIFQYYREEENGRGNFPPRFSGLQFPNYSSELNVNALELDDSALYLCASSLALEVGEQYFGPGTRLTVT.

This clonotype came up a few times. This chain connects TRBV6-1 to TRBJ2-2; 11 bases align to TRBD2. The length of the CDR3 is 16 residues. Per germline, CDR1 MNHNS and CDR2 SASEGT. Trimming at V came to 4 bases and at J to 5 bases, leaving 6 bases not matched to a gene. The chain's CDR3 is CASSVAGGPWTGELFF. The CDR3 DNA is TGTGCCAGCAGTGTAGCGGGAGGGCCTTGGACCGGGGAGCTGTTTTTT.

This clonotype was observed a handful of times. The chain couples TRBV19 to TRBJ1-5; no definite D call. This CDR3 has 16 amino acids. The V end lost 5 bases, the J end lost 6 bases, and 20 bases lay between the germline ends. Germline V CDR1 and CDR2: LNHDA, SQIVND (reference sequence). CDR3 in amino acids: CASSLPGGGFGQPQHF. The DNA of the CDR3 is TGTGCCAGTAGTCTTCCGGGAGGAGGGTTCGGTCAGCCCCAGCATTTT.

The chain recombines TRBV7-2 with TRBJ1-2, with 10 bases that match TRBD1. Trimming removed 5 bases from V and 9 bases from J; junction bases left unmatched: 9. The CDR3 consists of 14 residues. Per germline, CDR1 SGHTA and CDR2 FQGNSA. The CDR3 DNA reads TGTGCCAGCAGCCCCAGCCGGACAGGGGGGAGCTACACCTTC. This codes for CASSPSRTGGSYTF.

This clonotype appeared a few times. The rearrangement uses TRBV12-3 or TRBV12-4 and TRBJ1-4, with 10 bases identical to TRBD1. The CDR3 length is 14 residues. The J segment lost 5 bases and the V segment lost 10 bases, leaving 7 bases of the junction unmatched. For the CDR3, the DNA is TGTGCCACCAGAAAGGACAGGGGGAATGAAAAACTGTTTTTT. Its translation: CATRKDRGNEKLFF.

This clonotype came up a few times. V usage is TRBV6-2 or TRBV6-3 and J usage is TRBJ2-1; TRBD2 agrees at 11 bases. CDR3 size: 16 residues. From germline, CDR1 is MNHEY and CDR2 SVGEGT. V shed 6 bases, J shed 6 bases, and the junction held 10 bases outside the gene matches. CDR3 sequence (DNA): TGTGCCAGCAGCGCTAAACTAGCGGGAGCACGCAATGAGCAGTTCTTC. It translates to CASSAKLAGARNEQFF.

V gene TRBV6-2 or TRBV6-3 combines with J gene TRBJ2-7; 7 bases align to TRBD2. Trimming at V came to 6 bases and at J to 0 bases, leaving 11 bases not matched to a gene. CDR1 is MNHEY and CDR2 is SVGEGT in the germline V gene. The CDR3 totals 16 residues. The CDR3 bases are TGTGCCAGCAGCTCCCCCTCTAGCGGCCTCTCCTACGAGCAGTACTTC. Encoded protein: CASSSPSSGLSYEQYF.

This chain connects TRBV7-2 to TRBJ1-2; no clear D. This CDR3 has 13 amino acids. The germline CDR1 and CDR2 sequences are SGHTA and FQGNSA. The V and J ends lost 5 bases and 2 bases respectively, with 9 bases between them. Here the CDR3 reads CASSLTENYGYTF. The CDR3 nucleotides read TGTGCCAGCAGCCTGACGGAGAACTATGGCTACACCTTC.

This clonotype was seen only a few times. The chain is built from TRBV10-3 and TRBJ2-3; D is unresolved. V was pared by 2 bases and J by 1 base, with 10 bases between. This CDR3 region has 15 residues. The germline gives CDR1 ENHRY, CDR2 SYGVKD. Written as DNA, the CDR3 is TGTGCCATCAGTGAGCCACTACTGGGCACAGATACGCAGTATTTT. Translated, it gives CAISEPLLGTDTQYF.

This chain uses TRBV7-2 with TRBJ2-3; 7 bases agree with TRBD2. V trimming: 3 bases; J trimming: 2 bases; junction bases outside the gene matches: 5. The CDR3 runs 15 residues. Germline V gene sequence: CDR1 SGHTA, CDR2 FQGNSA. The CDR3 is CASSFRAGNTDTQYF. CDR3 nucleotide sequence: TGTGCCAGCAGCTTCCGAGCGGGGAACACAGATACGCAGTATTTT.

This chain joins TRBV5-6 and TRBJ1-4; TRBD1 might be the D (5 bases). This CDR3 comprises 15 residues. Trimming cost V 4 bases and J 4 bases, with 14 bases left between them. CDR1 is SGHDT and CDR2 is YYEEEE in the germline V gene. The CDR3 sequence is CASSPGMGRNEKLFF. In nucleotides, the CDR3 is TGTGCCAGCAGCCCAGGGATGGGCCGTAATGAAAAACTGTTTTTT.

This clonotype was observed a few times. V usage is TRBV7-2 and J usage is TRBJ2-3; the match to TRBD1 covers 7 bases. Germline V gene sequence: CDR1 SGHTA, CDR2 FQGNSA. V shed 5 bases, J shed 4 bases, and the junction held 6 bases outside the gene matches. This CDR3 is built from 14 residues. CDR3 sequence: CASSLGQASDTQYF. The DNA of the CDR3 is TGTGCCAGCAGCCTCGGACAGGCCTCAGATACGCAGTATTTT.

The chain joins TRBV27 to TRBJ2-7, with 9 bases lining up with TRBD1. This CDR3 spans 12 amino acids. Germline CDR1 is MNHEY and CDR2 is SMNVEV (reference sequence). Trimming cost V 10 bases and J 2 bases; bases outside gene matches: 3. This chain's CDR3 is CATRTGAYEQYF. The CDR3 DNA is TGTGCCACTAGGACAGGGGCCTACGAGCAGTACTTC.

This clonotype showed up just a few times. The chain uses TRBV6-1 and TRBJ1-2; TRBD1 aligns across 8 bases. Germline CDR1 reads MNHNS; CDR2 reads SASEGT. Trimming cost V 1 base and J 6 bases; bases outside gene matches: 1. The CDR3 sequence is 13 residues long. CDR3 sequence: CASSEGRGHGYTF. The DNA of the CDR3 is TGTGCCAGCAGTGAAGGCAGGGGGCATGGCTACACCTTC.

This chain joins TRBV7-2 and TRBJ2-1; TRBD1 agrees at 7 bases. This CDR3 comprises 15 residues. With V trimmed by 2 bases and J by 6 bases, 7 bases remained unmatched. Germline V lookup: CDR1 SGHTA, CDR2 FQGNSA. CDR3 amino acids: CASSLYRGRGNEQFF. The CDR3, as DNA: TGTGCCAGCAGCTTATACAGGGGTCGGGGCAATGAGCAGTTCTTC.

The chain uses TRBV4-1 and TRBJ1-4; 10 nucleotides line up with TRBD1. The germline V gene has CDR1 MGHRA and CDR2 YSYEKL. The CDR3 length is 15 residues. The V gene end was trimmed by 6 bases and the J gene end by 8 bases; junction bases not matched to a gene: 9. Here the CDR3 reads CASRNPGQGREKLFF. The CDR3 nucleotides are TGCGCCAGCAGAAACCCGGGACAGGGGCGAGAAAAACTGTTTTTT.

The rearrangement uses TRBV6-2 or TRBV6-3 and TRBJ2-3, with TRBD2 matching over 10 bases. This CDR3 is built from 18 residues. Germline V gene data show CDR1 as MNHEY and CDR2 as SVGEGT. Trimming cost V 0 bases and J 2 bases; bases outside gene matches: 8. The chain's CDR3 is CASSYSLAGVRNTDTQYF. The CDR3 nucleotides are TGTGCCAGCAGTTACTCCCTAGCGGGAGTGAGGAACACAGATACGCAGTATTTT.